This passage covers 27 T cell receptor beta chains from one sample sequenced in a study of CD8+CD57+ T cells in acquired aplastic anemia. Genomic DNA was employed as the template in profiling TCR beta VDJ and CDR3. TCRdb used MiXCR to reprocess the reads, holding one entry per CDR3 protein. The sample has about 160,000 distinct CDR3 sequences; around 40% are singletons. The sequencing sample was made of sorted CD4+, CD8+, or CD8+CD57+ T cells (not recorded which) from PBMCs. The origin of the receptors is a human donor in good health.

This clonotype has a handful of counts. The rearrangement joins TRBV6-1 to TRBJ2-1, with TRBD2 as a possible D gene (7 bases). The germline V and J ends were trimmed by 7 bases and 6 bases, with 19 bases remaining between them. CDR1 is MNHNS, CDR2 SASEGT, per germline. The CDR3 runs 15 residues. CDR3 loop: CASTLGGGRVNEQFF. In DNA, the CDR3 is TGTGCCAGCACCCTAGGGGGGGGGCGGGTCAATGAGCAGTTCTTC.

This rearrangement joins TRBV25-1 to TRBJ2-5; 12 nucleotides align to TRBD1. The CDR3 length is 14 residues. CDR1 is MGHDK, CDR2 SYGVNS, per germline. The V and J ends lost 3 bases and 7 bases, in that order; junction bases with no gene match: 3. In nucleotides, the CDR3 is TGTGCCAGCAGTGAGGGGACAGGGGGCACGACCCAGTACTTC. It yields the protein CASSEGTGGTTQYF.

The chain combines TRBV2 with TRBJ2-7; D perhaps matches TRBD1 (6 bases). The V end was cut by 8 bases, the J end by 3 bases, with 11 bases between. CDR3 size: 12 residues. The germline V gene encodes CDR1 SNHLY and CDR2 FYNNEI. CDR3 region: CASGTRYYEQYF. The CDR3 DNA is TGTGCCAGCGGGACACGGTACTACGAGCAGTACTTC.

This clonotype was observed many times. The gene calls are TRBV7-9 and TRBJ2-7; D not certain. CDR1 is SEHNR and CDR2 is FQNEAQ in the germline V gene (reference sequence). The CDR3 extends over 14 amino acids. Trimming shortened V by 5 bases and J by 2 bases, and 13 bases separated the two germline ends. This CDR3 reads CASSLGRAPYEQYF. The DNA for the CDR3 is TGTGCCAGCAGCCTTGGACGGGCCCCCTACGAGCAGTACTTC. The full variable domain, with the rest looked up from reference TRBV7-9 and TRBJ2-7, is DTGVSQNPRHKITKRGQNVTFRCDPISEHNRLYWYRQTLGQGPEFLTYFQNEAQLEKSRLLSDRFSAERPKGSFSTLEIQRTEQGDSAMYLCASSLGRAPYEQYFGPGTRLTVT.

This clonotype was recorded many times. V gene TRBV7-2 combines with J gene TRBJ2-3; the D call may be TRBD1 or TRBD2 (6 bases each). The germline V gene encodes CDR1 SGHTA and CDR2 FQGNSA. The length of the CDR3 is 13 residues. Trimming shortened V by 2 bases and J by 9 bases, and 12 bases separated the two germline ends. CDR3 nucleotide sequence: TGTGCCAGCAGCTTATTGGGGGGCGTGACGCAGTATTTT. Translation gives CASSLLGGVTQYF. Looking up the rest from reference TRBV7-2 and TRBJ2-3 gives the full variable domain: GAGVSQSPSNKVTEKGKDVELRCDPISGHTALYWYRQSLGQGLEFLIYFQGNSAPDKSGLPSDRFSAERTGGSVSTLTIQRTQQEDSAVYLCASSLLGGVTQYFGPGTRLTVL.

This clonotype was detected once. Given a much more abundant clone one base away, this may be a read error. This sequence joins TRBV5-6 and TRBJ2-3, with D possibly being TRBD1 (6 bases). V dropped 0 bases and J dropped 0 bases, with 17 bases sitting between them. Germline V CDR1 and CDR2: SGHDT, YYEEEE. The CDR3 covers 18 residues. For the CDR3, the DNA is TGTGCCAGCAGCTTGGTAAGGGGGACAAGGTACAGCACAGATACGCAGTATTTT. This gives the protein CASSLVRGTRYSTDTQYF.

Ten or more counts support this clonotype. The chain recombines TRBV7-8 with TRBJ2-7; unclear D gene. CDR1 is SGHVS and CDR2 is FQNEAQ in the germline V gene. Trimming shortened V by 5 bases and J by 0 bases, and 14 bases separated the two germline ends. The CDR3 runs to 15 residues. CDR3 in amino acids: CASSHRRVSSYEQYF. As DNA, the CDR3 is TGTGCCAGCAGCCACCGGCGAGTTAGCTCCTACGAGCAGTACTTC. Variable domain in full (rest from reference TRBV7-8 and TRBJ2-7): GAGVSQSPRYKVAKRGQDVALRCDPISGHVSLFWYQQALGQGPEFLTYFQNEAQLDKSGLPSDRFFAERPEGSVSTLKIQRTQQEDSAVYLCASSHRRVSSYEQYFGPGTRLTVT.

In its sample, this clonotype was seen a few times. The rearrangement links TRBV18 to TRBJ2-2; D is ambiguous. The CDR3 sequence is 15 residues long. Trimming took 1 base from V and 2 from J, leaving 8 bases between them. The V gene's germline CDR1 is KGHSH and CDR2 LQKENI. This CDR3 is CASSPQQINTGELFF. The DNA of the CDR3 is TGTGCCAGCTCACCACAACAGATAAACACCGGGGAGCTGTTTTTT.

This clonotype has only a few counts. The rearrangement uses TRBV18 and TRBJ2-7, with 7 bases lining up with TRBD2. The CDR3 is 16 amino acids. V was pared by 3 bases and J by 2 bases, with 10 bases of the junction left unmatched. Germline CDR1 is KGHSH and CDR2 is LQKENI. Here the CDR3 DNA reads TGTGCCAGCTCACCTCCTGGGGCTAGCGGCCCCTACGAGCAGTACTTC. Translated, it gives CASSPPGASGPYEQYF.

In regard to this clonotype: A much larger clonotype is one base distant, so this may be a read error. The chain carries TRBV6-1 and TRBJ1-2, with D possibly being TRBD1 (6 bases). Trimming removed 6 bases at V and 6 bases at J, with 14 bases between. This CDR3 is 13 amino acids long. CDR1 is MNHNS, CDR2 SASEGT, per germline. This CDR3 is CASRGPGADGYTF. In DNA form, the CDR3 reads TGTGCCAGCAGGGGACCGGGGGCCGATGGCTACACCTTC.

The rearrangement joins TRBV2 to TRBJ1-2; possibly TRBD1 for D (6 bases). The ends were cut back, 4 bases at V and 6 bases at J, with 18 bases in the middle. The CDR3 extends over 15 amino acids. Germline values: CDR1 SNHLY, CDR2 FYNNEI. CDR3 sequence: CASSADPGVDDGYTF. CDR3 nucleotides: TGTGCCAGCAGTGCTGACCCAGGGGTGGACGATGGCTACACCTTC.

This clonotype was counted many times. The chain carries TRBV19 and TRBJ1-4; 7 nucleotides line up with TRBD1. The CDR3 sequence is 16 residues long. With V trimmed by 4 bases and J by 6 bases, 11 bases remained unmatched. The germline V gene has CDR1 LNHDA and CDR2 SQIVND (reference sequence). In DNA form, the CDR3 reads TGTGCCAGTAGTACCGCCGGGACAGCGGGGTATGAAAAACTGTTTTTT. It codes for CASSTAGTAGYEKLFF.

The rearrangement links TRBV6-1 to TRBJ1-5; D might be TRBD1 (5 bases). The germline V gene encodes CDR1 MNHNS and CDR2 SASEGT. This CDR3 spans 14 amino acids. V was shortened by 6 bases and J by 4 bases, with 13 bases between the two germline ends. The CDR3 bases are TGTGCCAGCAGCCCGGGGCCAGCTAATCAGCCCCAGCATTTT. Translation gives CASSPGPANQPQHF.

The chain has TRBV6-4 and TRBJ2-5; the D gene could be TRBD1 or TRBD2 (5 bases each). V lost 6 bases, J lost 0 bases, and 11 bases lay in between. The CDR3 loop spans 14 amino acids. CDR1 is MRHNA, CDR2 SNTAGT, per germline. CDR3 DNA: TGTGCCAGCAGACTAGGGGTATACCAAGAGACCCAGTACTTC. Its translation: CASRLGVYQETQYF.

The chain employs TRBV10-2 and TRBJ2-4; D might be TRBD1 (6 bases). CDR1 is WSHSY, CDR2 SAAADI, per germline. The V end lost 8 bases, the J end lost 6 bases, and 17 bases lay between the germline ends. CDR3 length equals 14 residues. In DNA form, the CDR3 reads TGCGCCAGCGGAGAACAGGGCAGCGGAAACATTCAGTACTTC. Translating it yields CASGEQGSGNIQYF.

Points on this clonotype: An end of the junction differs from the germline gene, which may be a read error. The chain recombines TRBV9 with TRBJ2-3; D possibly corresponds to TRBD1 (5 bases). Germline CDR1 is SGDLS and CDR2 is YYNGEE. This CDR3 has 14 amino acids. The DNA of the CDR3 is TGTGCCAGCAGCCCACACGGAACGACAGATATGCAGTATTTT. This gives the protein CASSPHGTTDMQYF. The variable domain in full, with the rest retrieved from reference TRBV9 and TRBJ2-3, is DSGVTQTPKHLITATGQRVTLRCSPRSGDLSVYWYQQSLDQGLQFLIQYYNGEERAKGNILERFSAQQFPDLHSELNLSSLELGDSALYFCASSPHGTTDMQYFGPGTRLTVL.

The chain has TRBV2 and TRBJ1-4; D not resolved. Trimming pared 5 bases from V and 3 bases from J, leaving 10 bases between. The CDR3 sequence is 14 residues long. Germline CDR1 SNHLY, CDR2 FYNNEI. This CDR3 reads CASSQRAANEKLFF. CDR3 nucleotide sequence: TGTGCCAGCAGTCAGCGTGCAGCTAATGAAAAACTGTTTTTT.

This chain joins TRBV12-5 and TRBJ2-1, with TRBD1 identical over 12 bases. Germline trimming cut 6 bases from V and 7 bases from J; bases unmatched to any gene: 4. The CDR3 covers 14 residues. Per germline, CDR1 LGHNT and CDR2 FRNRAP. CDR3 residues: CASGPGQGANEQFF. CDR3 DNA: TGTGCTAGTGGACCGGGACAGGGGGCTAATGAGCAGTTCTTC.

This clonotype has a handful of counts. The chain joins TRBV9 to TRBJ2-5, with 8 positions matching TRBD2. After removal of 3 bases from V and 6 bases from J, the junction contained 7 bases not matched to a gene. The CDR3 spans 14 residues. Germline-derived CDR1 and CDR2 are SGDLS and YYNGEE. This CDR3 is CASSASSGSQTQYF. In DNA form, the CDR3 reads TGTGCCAGCAGCGCATCTAGCGGGTCGCAGACCCAGTACTTC.

Only a few counts were recorded for this clonotype. This clone may be a read error of a much larger clone one base away. This chain uses TRBV7-2 with TRBJ1-6, with unresolved D. V dropped 1 base and J dropped 18 bases, with 16 bases sitting between them. The CDR3 sequence is 13 residues long. Germline V lookup: CDR1 SGHTA, CDR2 FQGNSA. CDR3 loop: CASSLEVDIAPHF. As DNA, the CDR3 is TGTGCCAGCAGCTTAGAGGTCGACATAGCCCCCCACTTT.

Worth noting for this clonotype: This clone may be a read error of a much larger clone one base away. The V gene is TRBV5-1, the J gene TRBJ1-2, with a possible D match to TRBD1 (5 bases). The germline CDR1 and CDR2 sequences are SGHRS and YFSETQ. The CDR3 runs to 15 residues. The CDR3 DNA follows: TGCGCCAACAGCTTGGGGGGGAACGAGCGCGGTGGCTACACCTTC. Protein sequence: CANSLGGNERGGYTF.

CDR3 in DNA: TGTGCCAGCACGAGCCCTAGCGTCCAAGAGACCCAGTACTTC. It encodes CASTSPSVQETQYF. The rearrangement uses TRBV10-3 and TRBJ2-5; possibly TRBD2 for D (6 bases). CDR3 length: 14 residues. Trimming took 10 bases from V and 1 from J, leaving 16 bases between them. Germline V CDR1 and CDR2: ENHRY, SYGVKD.

As concerns this clonotype: A much larger clone sits a single nucleotide away, making a read error possible. The V gene is TRBV28, the J gene TRBJ2-1; 7 positions match TRBD2. Per the germline V gene, CDR1 is MDHEN and CDR2 is SYDVKM. V trimming: 5 bases; J trimming: 0 bases; junction bases outside the gene matches: 7. This CDR3 region has 16 residues. This CDR3 reads CASSQHGGSSYNEQFF. The CDR3, as DNA: TGTGCCAGCAGTCAACACGGCGGGAGCTCCTACAATGAGCAGTTCTTC.

Notes on this clonotype: Relative to the germline gene, one junction end is altered; a read error may explain this. The rearrangement uses TRBV5-4 and TRBJ2-1; 11 bases match TRBD1. The CDR3 is made up of 15 amino acids. The germline gives CDR1 SGHNT, CDR2 YYREEE (reference sequence). The chain's CDR3 is CASSWGQGVYNGQFF. The CDR3 bases are TGTGCCAGCAGCTGGGGACAGGGGGTATACAATGGGCAGTTCTTC.

This clonotype showed up many times. J is TRBJ2-7 and V is TRBV12-3 or TRBV12-4; 7 bases are shared with TRBD1. J lost 1 base, V lost 6 bases, and 9 bases had no gene match. This CDR3 is built from 15 residues. The CDR3 coding sequence is TGTGCCAGCAGCCACGGACAGGTTGTATCCTACGAGCAGTACTTC. It is translated as CASSHGQVVSYEQYF.

This clonotype has only a few counts. This rearrangement joins TRBV2 to TRBJ2-7; maybe TRBD1 (6 bases). The CDR3 totals 14 residues. Germline V CDR1 and CDR2: SNHLY, FYNNEI. With 5 bases removed from V and 2 bases from J, the gap between germline ends came to 13 bases. The CDR3 DNA follows: TGTGCCAGCAGTCGACCGACAGGTCCCTACGAGCAGTACTTC. Protein sequence: CASSRPTGPYEQYF. Full variable domain (outside the CDR3, taken from reference TRBV2 and TRBJ2-7): EPEVTQTPSHQVTQMGQEVILRCVPISNHLYFYWYRQILGQKVEFLVSFYNNEISEKSEIFDDQFSVERPDGSNFTLKIRSTKLEDSAMYFCASSRPTGPYEQYFGPGTRLTVT.

In this sample, this clonotype turned up once. This chain connects TRBV19 to TRBJ1-6; 10 bases agree with TRBD1. With V trimmed by 3 bases and J by 9 bases, 5 bases remained unmatched. The CDR3 sequence is 15 residues long. The germline CDR1 and CDR2 sequences are LNHDA and SQIVND (reference sequence). The CDR3 loop reads CASSIGQGVSSPLHF. DNA of the CDR3: TGTGCCAGTAGTATTGGACAGGGGGTATCTTCACCCCTCCACTTT.